The clone carrying this T cell receptor beta chain has just a few counts. This sample is part of a study of immune characterization of retroperitoneal liposarcoma. TCRdb re-analysed the PCR reads in MiXCR, keeping a single row per CDR3 protein. The profile shows roughly 9,800 distinct CDR3 sequences, over 35% of them singletons. This CDR3 is 12 amino acids long. Trimming left V 6 bases short and J 13 bases short, with 16 bases between. The sequencing input was tumor tissue. The sequence derives from a male donor with retroperitoneal liposarcoma. The chain combines TRBV12-3 or TRBV12-4 with TRBJ2-1; the D gene is possibly TRBD2 (6 bases). CDR3 sequence: CASRLGGDLQFF. In nucleotides, the CDR3 is TGTGCCAGCAGACTGGGCGGGGACCTACAGTTCTTC.